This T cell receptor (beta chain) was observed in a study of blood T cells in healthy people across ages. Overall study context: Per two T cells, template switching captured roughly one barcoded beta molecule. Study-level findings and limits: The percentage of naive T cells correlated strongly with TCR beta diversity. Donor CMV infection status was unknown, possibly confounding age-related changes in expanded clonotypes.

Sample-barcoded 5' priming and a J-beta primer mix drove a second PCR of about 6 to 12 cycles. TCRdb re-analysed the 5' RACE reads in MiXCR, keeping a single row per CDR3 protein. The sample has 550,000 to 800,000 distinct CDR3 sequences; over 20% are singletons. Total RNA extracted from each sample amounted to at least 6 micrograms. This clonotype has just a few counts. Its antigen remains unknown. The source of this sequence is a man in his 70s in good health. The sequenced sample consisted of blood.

The CDR3 loop is CASSLGVSGTKKQYF. CDR3 bases: TGTGCCAGCAGCTTAGGTGTTAGCGGGACCAAGAAGCAGTACTTC. The gene calls are TRBV11-2 and TRBJ2-5; TRBD2 matches at 8 bases. The germline CDR1 and CDR2 sequences are SGHAT and FQNNGV. With V trimmed by 1 base and J by 11 bases, 12 bases remained unmatched. The CDR3 totals 15 residues.